The TCR beta chain described here comes from a study of regulatory T cells in long-lasting Graves disease. Noted time point: persistent/refractory GD, antithyroid drugs over 5 years with positive TRAb. The TCR library was made from RNA extracted from PBMCs. Regarding this clonotype: The antigen remains undetermined.

Regarding the study as a whole: TRBV28, TRBJ1-2 and TRBJ2-5 were favored in persistent disease.

Trimming took 7 bases from V and 7 from J, leaving 23 bases between them. CDR1 and CDR2 (germline): SNHLY, FYNNEI. The CDR3 length is 16 residues. To make TCR beta libraries, researchers used iRepertoire HTBI primers and Arm-PCR of CDR3 regions. MiXCR, applied by TCRdb to the multiplex PCR reads, yields one record per CDR3 protein. The repertoire holds roughly 400,000 distinct CDR3 sequences, with around 20% as singletons. The clonotype originates from a female donor with Graves disease. V usage is TRBV2 and J usage is TRBJ2-4; TRBD1 might be the D (5 bases). This sample comprised peripheral blood mononuclear cells (PBMCs), obtained when the disease was refractory, from a patient treated with antithyroid drugs. The CDR3 loop reads CASTNPELRGFNIQYF. The CDR3 DNA follows: TGTGCCAGCACCAACCCCGAGCTTAGGGGATTTAACATTCAGTACTTC.